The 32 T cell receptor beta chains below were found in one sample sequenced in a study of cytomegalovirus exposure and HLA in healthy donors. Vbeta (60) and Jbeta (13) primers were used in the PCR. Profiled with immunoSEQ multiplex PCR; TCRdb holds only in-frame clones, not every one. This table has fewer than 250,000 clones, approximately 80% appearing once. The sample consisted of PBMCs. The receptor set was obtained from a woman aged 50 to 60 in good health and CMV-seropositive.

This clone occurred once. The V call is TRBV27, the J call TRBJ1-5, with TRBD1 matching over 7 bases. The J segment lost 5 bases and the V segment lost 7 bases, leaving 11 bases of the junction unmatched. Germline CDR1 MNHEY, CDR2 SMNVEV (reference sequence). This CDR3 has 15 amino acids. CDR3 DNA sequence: TGTGCCAGCACAGGGGACAGCAACTTGGATCAGCCCCAGCATTTT. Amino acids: CASTGDSNLDQPQHF.

CDR3 amino acids: CASKRDYTDTQYF. CDR3 nucleotide sequence: TGTGCCAGCAAACGGGACTACACAGATACGCAGTATTTT. The chain couples TRBV7-9 to TRBJ2-3; 7 positions match TRBD2. Trimming at V came to 7 bases and at J to 2 bases, leaving 3 bases not matched to a gene. The CDR3 length is 13 residues. Germline-derived CDR1 and CDR2 are SEHNR and FQNEAQ (reference sequence).

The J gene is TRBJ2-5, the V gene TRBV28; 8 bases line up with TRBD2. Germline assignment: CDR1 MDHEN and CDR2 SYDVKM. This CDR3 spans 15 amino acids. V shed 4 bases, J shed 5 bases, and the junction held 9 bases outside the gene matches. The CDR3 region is CASSSGGANSETQYF. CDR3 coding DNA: TGTGCCAGCAGTTCCGGGGGGGCCAATTCGGAGACCCAGTACTTC.

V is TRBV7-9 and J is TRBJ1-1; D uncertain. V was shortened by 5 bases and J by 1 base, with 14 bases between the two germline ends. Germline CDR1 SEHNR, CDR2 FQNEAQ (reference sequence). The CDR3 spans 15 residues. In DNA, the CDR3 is TGTGCCAGCAGCGAAAGTGCTTCAGGGAACACTGAAGCTTTCTTT. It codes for CASSESASGNTEAFF.

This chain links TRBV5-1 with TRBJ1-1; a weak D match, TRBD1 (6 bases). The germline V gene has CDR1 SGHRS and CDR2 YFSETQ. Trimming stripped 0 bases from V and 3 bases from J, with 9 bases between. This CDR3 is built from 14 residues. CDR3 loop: CASSLETGYTEAFF. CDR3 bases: TGCGCCAGCAGCTTGGAGACAGGATACACTGAAGCTTTCTTT.

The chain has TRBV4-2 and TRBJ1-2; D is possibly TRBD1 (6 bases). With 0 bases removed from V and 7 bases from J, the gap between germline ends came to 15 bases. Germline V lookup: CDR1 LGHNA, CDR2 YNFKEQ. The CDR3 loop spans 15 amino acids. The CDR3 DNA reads TGTGCCAGCAGCCAAGATGGGGTGGGGGCTGCTGGCTACACCTTC. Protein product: CASSQDGVGAAGYTF.

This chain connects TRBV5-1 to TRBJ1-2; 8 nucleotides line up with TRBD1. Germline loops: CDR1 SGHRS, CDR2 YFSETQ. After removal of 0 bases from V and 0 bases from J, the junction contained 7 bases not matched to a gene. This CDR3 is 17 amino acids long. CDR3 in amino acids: CASSLAGGTGSNYGYTF. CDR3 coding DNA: TGCGCCAGCAGCTTGGCCGGGGGGACAGGCTCTAACTATGGCTACACCTTC.

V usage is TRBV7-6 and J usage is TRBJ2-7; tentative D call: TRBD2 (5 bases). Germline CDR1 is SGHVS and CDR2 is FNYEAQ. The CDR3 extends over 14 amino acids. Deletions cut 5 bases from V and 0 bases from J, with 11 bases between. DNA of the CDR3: TGTGCCAGCAGCCCGGACTGGAGCTCCTACGAGCAGTACTTC. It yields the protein CASSPDWSSYEQYF.

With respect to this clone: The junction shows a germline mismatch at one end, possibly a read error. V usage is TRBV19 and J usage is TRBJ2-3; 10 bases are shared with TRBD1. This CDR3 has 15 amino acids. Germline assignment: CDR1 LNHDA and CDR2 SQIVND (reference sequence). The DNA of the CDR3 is TGTGCCAGTAGTGCGTGGGACAGGGGCACTGATACGCAGTATTTT. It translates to CASSAWDRGTDTQYF.

The CDR3 sequence: CASSPPGNLAGAIQETQYF. The CDR3 region has the DNA TGTGCCAGCTCACCACCGGGAAACCTAGCGGGTGCTATTCAAGAGACCCAGTACTTC. The rearrangement links TRBV18 to TRBJ2-5; 8 positions agree with TRBD2. The trim removed 0 bases at V and 2 bases at J, leaving 14 bases unmatched. The germline gives CDR1 KGHSH, CDR2 LQKENI. This CDR3 is built from 19 residues. Together with reference TRBV18 and TRBJ2-5, the CDR3 gives the full variable domain: NAGVMQNPRHLVRRRGQEARLRCSPMKGHSHVYWYRQLPEEGLKFMVYLQKENIIDESGMPKERFSAEFPKEGPSILRIQQVVRGDSAAYFCASSPPGNLAGAIQETQYFGPGTRLLVL.

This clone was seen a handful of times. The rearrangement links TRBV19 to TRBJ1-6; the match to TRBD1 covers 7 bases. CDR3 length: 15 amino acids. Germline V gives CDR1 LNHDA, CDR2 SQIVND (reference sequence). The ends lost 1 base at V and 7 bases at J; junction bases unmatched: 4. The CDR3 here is CASSIATGANSPLHF. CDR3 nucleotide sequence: TGTGCCAGTAGTATAGCAACAGGGGCCAATTCACCCCTCCACTTT.

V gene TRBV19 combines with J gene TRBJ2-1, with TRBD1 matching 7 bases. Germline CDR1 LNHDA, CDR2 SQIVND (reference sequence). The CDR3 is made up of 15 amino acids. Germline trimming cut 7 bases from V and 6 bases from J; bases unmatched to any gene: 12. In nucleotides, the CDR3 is TGTGCCAGTACCCAACAGGGGCGCCTCGGCAATGAGCAGTTCTTC. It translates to CASTQQGRLGNEQFF.

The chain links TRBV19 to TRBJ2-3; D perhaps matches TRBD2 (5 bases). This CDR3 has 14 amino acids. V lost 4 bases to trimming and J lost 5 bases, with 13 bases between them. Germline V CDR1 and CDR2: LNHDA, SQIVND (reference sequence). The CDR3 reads CASSTPSWGDTQYF. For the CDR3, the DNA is TGTGCCAGTAGTACGCCTAGCTGGGGAGATACGCAGTATTTT.

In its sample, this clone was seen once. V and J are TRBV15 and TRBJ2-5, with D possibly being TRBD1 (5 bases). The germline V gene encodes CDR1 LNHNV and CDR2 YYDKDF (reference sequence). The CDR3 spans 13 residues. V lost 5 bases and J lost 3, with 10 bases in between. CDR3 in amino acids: CATSRRQKETQYF. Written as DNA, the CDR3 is TGTGCCACCAGCCGACGACAGAAAGAGACCCAGTACTTC.

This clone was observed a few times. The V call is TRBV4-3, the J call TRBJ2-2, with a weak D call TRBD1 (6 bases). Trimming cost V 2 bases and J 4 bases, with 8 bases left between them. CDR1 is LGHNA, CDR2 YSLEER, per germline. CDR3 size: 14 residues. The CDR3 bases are TGCGCCAGCAGCCAACAACAGGGCACCGGGGAGCTGTTTTTT. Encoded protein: CASSQQQGTGELFF.

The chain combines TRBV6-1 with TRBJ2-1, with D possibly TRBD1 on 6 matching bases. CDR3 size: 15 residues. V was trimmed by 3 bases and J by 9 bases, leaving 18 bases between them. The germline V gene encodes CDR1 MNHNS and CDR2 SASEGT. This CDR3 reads CASSDQGTPTVEQFF. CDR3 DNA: TGTGCCAGCAGTGACCAGGGGACCCCTACAGTTGAGCAGTTCTTC.

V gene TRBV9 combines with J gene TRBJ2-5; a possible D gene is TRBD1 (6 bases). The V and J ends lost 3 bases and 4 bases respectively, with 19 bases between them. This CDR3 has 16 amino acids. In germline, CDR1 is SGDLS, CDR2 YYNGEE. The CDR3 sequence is CASSARIQGGGETQYF. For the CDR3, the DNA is TGTGCCAGCAGCGCCCGAATACAGGGCGGAGGAGAGACCCAGTACTTC.

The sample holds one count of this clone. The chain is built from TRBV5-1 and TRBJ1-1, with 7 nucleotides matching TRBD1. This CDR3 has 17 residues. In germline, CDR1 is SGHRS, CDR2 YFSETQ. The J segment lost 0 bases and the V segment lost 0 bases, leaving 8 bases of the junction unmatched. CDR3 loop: CASSLVSQGDMNTEAFF. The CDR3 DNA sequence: TGCGCCAGCAGCTTGGTTAGTCAGGGGGACATGAACACTGAAGCTTTCTTT.

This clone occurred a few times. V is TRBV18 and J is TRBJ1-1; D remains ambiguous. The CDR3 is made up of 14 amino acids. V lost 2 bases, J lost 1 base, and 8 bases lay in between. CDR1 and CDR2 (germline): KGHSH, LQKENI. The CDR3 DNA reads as TGTGCCAGCTCACCAGGGTCGGGGAACACTGAAGCTTTCTTT. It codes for CASSPGSGNTEAFF.

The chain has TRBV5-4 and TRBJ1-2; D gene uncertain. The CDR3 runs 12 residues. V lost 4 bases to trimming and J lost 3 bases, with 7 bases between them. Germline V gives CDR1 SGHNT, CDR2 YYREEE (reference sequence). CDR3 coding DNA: TGTGCCAGCAGCCTCGGGGACTATGGCTACACCTTC. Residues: CASSLGDYGYTF.

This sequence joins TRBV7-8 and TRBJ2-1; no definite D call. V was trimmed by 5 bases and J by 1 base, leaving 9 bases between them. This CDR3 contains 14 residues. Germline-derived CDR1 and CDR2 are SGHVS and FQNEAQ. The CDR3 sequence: CASSPTGSYNEQFF. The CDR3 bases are TGTGCCAGCAGCCCAACGGGTTCCTACAATGAGCAGTTCTTC.

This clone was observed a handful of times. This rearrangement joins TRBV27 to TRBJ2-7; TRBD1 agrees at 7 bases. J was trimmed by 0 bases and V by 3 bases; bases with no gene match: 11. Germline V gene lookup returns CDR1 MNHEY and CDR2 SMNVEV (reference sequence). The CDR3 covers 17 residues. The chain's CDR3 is CASSFDWTGAFSYEQYF. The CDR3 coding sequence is TGTGCCAGCAGTTTTGATTGGACAGGAGCCTTCTCCTACGAGCAGTACTTC.

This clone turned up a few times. The CDR3 DNA reads as TGTGCCAGCAGGCTGACTAGCACAGATACGCAGTATTTT. The encoded protein is CASRLTSTDTQYF. V is TRBV6-1 and J is TRBJ2-3, with no clear D. This CDR3 is 13 amino acids long. Germline V gene lookup returns CDR1 MNHNS and CDR2 SASEGT. V shed 6 bases and J shed 0 bases, with 7 bases lying between them.

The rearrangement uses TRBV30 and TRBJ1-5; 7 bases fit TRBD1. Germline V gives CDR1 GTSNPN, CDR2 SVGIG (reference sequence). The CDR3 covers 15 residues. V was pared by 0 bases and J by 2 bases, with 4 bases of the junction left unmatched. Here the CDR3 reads CAWSVLGGRNQPQHF. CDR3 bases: TGTGCCTGGAGTGTACTAGGGGGCCGCAATCAGCCCCAGCATTTT.

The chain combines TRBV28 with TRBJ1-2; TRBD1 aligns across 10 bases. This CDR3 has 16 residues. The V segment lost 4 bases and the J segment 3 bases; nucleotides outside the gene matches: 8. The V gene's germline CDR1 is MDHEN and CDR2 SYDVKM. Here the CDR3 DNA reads TGTGCCAGCAGTTCACCGACAGGGGGCGCCTACTATGGCTACACCTTC. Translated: CASSSPTGGAYYGYTF.

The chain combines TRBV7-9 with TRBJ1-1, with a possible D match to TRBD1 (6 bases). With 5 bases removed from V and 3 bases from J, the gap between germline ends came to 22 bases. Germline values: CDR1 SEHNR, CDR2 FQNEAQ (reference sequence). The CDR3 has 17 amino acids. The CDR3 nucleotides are TGTGCCAGCAGCCGGGGGGGCCTACGCGCGGGGGACACTGAAGCTTTCTTT. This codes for CASSRGGLRAGDTEAFF.

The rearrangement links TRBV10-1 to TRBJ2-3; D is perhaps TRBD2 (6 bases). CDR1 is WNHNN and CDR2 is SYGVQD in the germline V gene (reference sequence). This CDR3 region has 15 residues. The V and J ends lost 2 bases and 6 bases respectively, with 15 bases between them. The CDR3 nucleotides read TGCGCCAGCAGTGAGCGGCGCGGGGTCTCGGATACGCAGTATTTT. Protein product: CASSERRGVSDTQYF.

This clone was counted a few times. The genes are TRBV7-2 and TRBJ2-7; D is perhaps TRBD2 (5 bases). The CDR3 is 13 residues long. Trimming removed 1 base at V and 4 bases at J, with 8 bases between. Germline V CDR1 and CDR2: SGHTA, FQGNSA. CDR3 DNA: TGTGCCAGCAGCTTAGTTCGGAGGTACGAGCAGTACTTC. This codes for CASSLVRRYEQYF.

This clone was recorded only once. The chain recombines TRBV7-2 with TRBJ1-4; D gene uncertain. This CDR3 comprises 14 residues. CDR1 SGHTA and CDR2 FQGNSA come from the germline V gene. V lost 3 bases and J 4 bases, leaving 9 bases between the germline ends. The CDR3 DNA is TGTGCCAGCAGCTTTGCGGGCTATAATGAAAAACTGTTTTTT. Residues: CASSFAGYNEKLFF. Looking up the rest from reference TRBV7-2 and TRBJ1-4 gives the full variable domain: GAGVSQSPSNKVTEKGKDVELRCDPISGHTALYWYRQSLGQGLEFLIYFQGNSAPDKSGLPSDRFSAERTGGSVSTLTIQRTQQEDSAVYLCASSFAGYNEKLFFGSGTQLSVL.

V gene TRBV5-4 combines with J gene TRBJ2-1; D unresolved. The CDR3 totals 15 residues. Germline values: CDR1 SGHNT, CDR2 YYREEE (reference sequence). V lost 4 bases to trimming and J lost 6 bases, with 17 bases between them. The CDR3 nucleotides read TGTGCCAGCAGCCTACCCGCGGAGTTGAGCAATGAGCAGTTCTTC. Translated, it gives CASSLPAELSNEQFF. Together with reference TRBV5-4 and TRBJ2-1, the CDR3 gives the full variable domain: ETGVTQSPTHLIKTRGQQVTLRCSSQSGHNTVSWYQQALGQGPQFIFQYYREEENGRGNFPPRFSGLQFPNYSSELNVNALELDDSALYLCASSLPAELSNEQFFGPGTRLTVL.

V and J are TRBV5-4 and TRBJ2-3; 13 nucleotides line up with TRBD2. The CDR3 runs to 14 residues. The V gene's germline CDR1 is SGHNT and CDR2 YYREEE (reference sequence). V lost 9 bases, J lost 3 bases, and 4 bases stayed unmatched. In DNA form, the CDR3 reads TGTGCCACTACTAGCGGGGGGGCGACAGATACGCAGTATTTT. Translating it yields CATTSGGATDTQYF.

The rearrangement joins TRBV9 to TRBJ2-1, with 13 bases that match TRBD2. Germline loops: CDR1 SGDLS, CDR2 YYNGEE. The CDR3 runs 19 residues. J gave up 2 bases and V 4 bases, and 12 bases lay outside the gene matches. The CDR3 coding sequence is TGTGCCAGCAGCACTCGAGGGACTAGCGGGGACCCGACCTACAATGAGCAGTTCTTC. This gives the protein CASSTRGTSGDPTYNEQFF.